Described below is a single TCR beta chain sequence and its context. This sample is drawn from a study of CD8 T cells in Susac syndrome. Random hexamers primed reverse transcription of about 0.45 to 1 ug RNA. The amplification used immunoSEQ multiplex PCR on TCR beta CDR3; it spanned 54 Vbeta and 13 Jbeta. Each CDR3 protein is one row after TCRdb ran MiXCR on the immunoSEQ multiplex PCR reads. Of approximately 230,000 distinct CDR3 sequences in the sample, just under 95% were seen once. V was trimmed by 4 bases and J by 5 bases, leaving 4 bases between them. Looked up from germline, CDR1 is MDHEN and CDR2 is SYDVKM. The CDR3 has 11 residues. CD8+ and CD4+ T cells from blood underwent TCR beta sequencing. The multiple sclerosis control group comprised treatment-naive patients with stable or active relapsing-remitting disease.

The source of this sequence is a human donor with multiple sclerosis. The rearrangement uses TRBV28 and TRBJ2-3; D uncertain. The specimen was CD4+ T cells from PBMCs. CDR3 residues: CASSYEDTQYF. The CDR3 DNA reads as TGTGCCAGCAGTTATGAAGATACGCAGTATTTT.